This TCR beta chain was captured by sequencing in a study of monozygotic twins with inflammatory bowel disease. General study points: Healthy twins shared more clonotypes with others than IBD patients, most markedly active ones.

As regards this clonotype: Its antigen remains unknown.

In germline, CDR1 is SGHAT, CDR2 FQDESV (reference sequence). The CDR3 is 18 amino acids. A total RNA quantity of approximately 3,600 ng went into each TCR library. TCRdb re-called the 5' RACE reads; one entry per CDR3 protein, DNA not given. The sample has around 230,000 distinct CDR3 sequences. The specimen sequenced was blood. The TCR comes from a human donor with ulcerative colitis or Crohn's disease, or a healthy co-twin of an affected twin (not recorded which). The V gene is TRBV11-1, the J gene TRBJ2-3; lacking DNA, the TRBD1 call made by TCRdb goes unchecked. CDR3 sequence reads: CASSSLALWDRSTDTQYF.